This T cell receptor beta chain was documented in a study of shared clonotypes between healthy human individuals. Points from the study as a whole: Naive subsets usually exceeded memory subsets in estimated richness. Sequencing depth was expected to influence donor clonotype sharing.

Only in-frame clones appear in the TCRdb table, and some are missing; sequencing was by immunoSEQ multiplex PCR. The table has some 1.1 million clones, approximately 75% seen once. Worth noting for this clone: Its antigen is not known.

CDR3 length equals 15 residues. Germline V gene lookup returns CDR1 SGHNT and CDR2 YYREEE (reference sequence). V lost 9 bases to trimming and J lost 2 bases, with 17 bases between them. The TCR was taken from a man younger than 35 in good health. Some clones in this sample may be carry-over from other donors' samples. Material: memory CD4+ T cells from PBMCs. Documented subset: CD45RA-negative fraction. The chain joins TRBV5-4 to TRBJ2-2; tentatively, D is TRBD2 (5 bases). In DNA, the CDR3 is TGTGCCACCCAGCTTGACGGACTTAACACCGGGGAGCTGTTTTTT. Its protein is CATQLDGLNTGELFF.